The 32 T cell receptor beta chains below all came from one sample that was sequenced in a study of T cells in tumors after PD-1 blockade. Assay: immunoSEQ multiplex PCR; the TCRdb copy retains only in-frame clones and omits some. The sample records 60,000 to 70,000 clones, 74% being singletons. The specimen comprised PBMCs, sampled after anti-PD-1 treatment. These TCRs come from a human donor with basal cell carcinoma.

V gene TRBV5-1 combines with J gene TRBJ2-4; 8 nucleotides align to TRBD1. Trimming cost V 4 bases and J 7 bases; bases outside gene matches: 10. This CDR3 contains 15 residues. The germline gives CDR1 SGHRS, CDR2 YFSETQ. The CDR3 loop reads CASSQDRGQENIQYF. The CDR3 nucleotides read TGCGCCAGCAGCCAAGATCGGGGACAGGAGAACATTCAGTACTTC.

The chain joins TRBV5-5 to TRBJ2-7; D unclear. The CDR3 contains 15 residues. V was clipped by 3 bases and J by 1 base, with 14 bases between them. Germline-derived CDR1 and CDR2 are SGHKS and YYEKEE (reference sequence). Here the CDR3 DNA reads TGTGCCAGCAGCTCCACTCCGGGTGCTTCCTACGAGCAGTACTTC. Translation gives CASSSTPGASYEQYF.

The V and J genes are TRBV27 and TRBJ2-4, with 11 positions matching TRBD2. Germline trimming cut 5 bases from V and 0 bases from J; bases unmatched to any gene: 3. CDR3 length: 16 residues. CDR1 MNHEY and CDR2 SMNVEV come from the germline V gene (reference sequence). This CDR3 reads CASSPSGGLAKNIQYF. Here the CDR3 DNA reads TGTGCCAGCAGTCCTAGCGGGGGGTTAGCCAAAAACATTCAGTACTTC.

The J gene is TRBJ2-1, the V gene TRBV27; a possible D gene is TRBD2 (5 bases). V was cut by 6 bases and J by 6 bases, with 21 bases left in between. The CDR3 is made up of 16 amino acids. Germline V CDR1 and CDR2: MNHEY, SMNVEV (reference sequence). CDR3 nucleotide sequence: TGTGCCAGCAGCCCAGGAGGTGGCCTACCTGGCAATGAGCAGTTCTTC. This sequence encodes CASSPGGGLPGNEQFF.

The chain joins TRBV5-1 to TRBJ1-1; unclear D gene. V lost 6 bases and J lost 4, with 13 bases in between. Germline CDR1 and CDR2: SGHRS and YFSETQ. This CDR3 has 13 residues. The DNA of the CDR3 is TGCGCCAGCAAGGATTCGGTGGCCACTGAAGCTTTCTTT. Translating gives CASKDSVATEAFF.

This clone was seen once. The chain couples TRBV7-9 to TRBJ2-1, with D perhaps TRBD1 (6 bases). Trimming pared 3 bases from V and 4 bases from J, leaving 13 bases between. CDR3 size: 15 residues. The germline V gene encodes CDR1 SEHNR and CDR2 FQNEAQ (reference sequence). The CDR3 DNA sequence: TGTGCCAGCAGCTTTAACAGGGTGGGGTACAATGAGCAGTTCTTC. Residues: CASSFNRVGYNEQFF.

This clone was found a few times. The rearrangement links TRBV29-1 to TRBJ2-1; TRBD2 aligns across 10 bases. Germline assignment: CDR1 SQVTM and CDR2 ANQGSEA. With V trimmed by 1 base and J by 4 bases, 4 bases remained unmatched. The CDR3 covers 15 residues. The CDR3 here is CSVEAGLAVYNEQFF. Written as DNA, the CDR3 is TGCAGCGTTGAAGCCGGACTAGCGGTTTACAATGAGCAGTTCTTC.

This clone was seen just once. DNA of the CDR3: TGCGCCAGCAGCCCCAATGCATTACAGGGGAGCTATGGCTACACCTTC. Translating it yields CASSPNALQGSYGYTF. The rearrangement joins TRBV4-1 to TRBJ1-2, with TRBD1 matching over 7 bases. Germline CDR1 MGHRA, CDR2 YSYEKL. J was trimmed by 4 bases and V by 4 bases; bases with no gene match: 12. The CDR3 spans 16 residues.

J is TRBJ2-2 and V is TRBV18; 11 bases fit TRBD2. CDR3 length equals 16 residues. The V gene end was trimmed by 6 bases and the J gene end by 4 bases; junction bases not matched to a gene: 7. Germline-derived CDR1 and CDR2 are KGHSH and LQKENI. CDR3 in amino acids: CASSLAGTSGTGELFF. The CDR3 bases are TGTGCCAGCTCCCTCGCCGGGACTAGCGGCACCGGGGAGCTGTTTTTT.

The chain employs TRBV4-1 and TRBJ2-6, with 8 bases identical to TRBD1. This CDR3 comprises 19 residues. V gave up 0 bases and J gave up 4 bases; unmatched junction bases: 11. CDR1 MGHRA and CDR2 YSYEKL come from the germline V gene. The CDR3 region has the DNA TGCGCCAGCAGCCAAGATTTTTGGCCGACAGGGGCCGGGGCCAACGTCCTGACTTTC. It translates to CASSQDFWPTGAGANVLTF.

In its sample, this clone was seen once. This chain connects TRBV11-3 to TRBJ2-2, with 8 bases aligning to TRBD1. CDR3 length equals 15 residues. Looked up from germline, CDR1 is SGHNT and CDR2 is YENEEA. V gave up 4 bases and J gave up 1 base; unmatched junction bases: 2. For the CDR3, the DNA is TGTGCCAGCAGCTCCGGGACAGGGAACACCGGGGAGCTGTTTTTT. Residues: CASSSGTGNTGELFF.

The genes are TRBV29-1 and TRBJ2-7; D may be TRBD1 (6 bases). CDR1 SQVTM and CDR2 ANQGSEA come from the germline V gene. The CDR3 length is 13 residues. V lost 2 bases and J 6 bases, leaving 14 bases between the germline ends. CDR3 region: CSVEQGPRGEQYF. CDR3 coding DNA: TGCAGCGTTGAACAGGGGCCTCGCGGCGAGCAGTACTTC.

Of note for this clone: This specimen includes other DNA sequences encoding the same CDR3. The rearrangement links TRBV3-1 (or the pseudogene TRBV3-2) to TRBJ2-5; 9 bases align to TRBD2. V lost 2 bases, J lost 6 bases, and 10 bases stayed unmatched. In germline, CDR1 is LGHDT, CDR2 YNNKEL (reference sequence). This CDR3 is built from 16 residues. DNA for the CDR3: TGTGCCAGCAGCCAATCATCCGCGGGGGGGGGACAGACCCAGTACTTC. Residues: CASSQSSAGGGQTQYF.

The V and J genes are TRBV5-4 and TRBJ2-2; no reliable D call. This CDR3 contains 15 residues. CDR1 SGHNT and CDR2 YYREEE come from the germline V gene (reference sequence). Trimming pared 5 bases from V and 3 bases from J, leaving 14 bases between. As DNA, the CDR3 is TGTGCCAGCAGGGTGGCCTCGGGCGACACCGGGGAGCTGTTTTTT. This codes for CASRVASGDTGELFF.

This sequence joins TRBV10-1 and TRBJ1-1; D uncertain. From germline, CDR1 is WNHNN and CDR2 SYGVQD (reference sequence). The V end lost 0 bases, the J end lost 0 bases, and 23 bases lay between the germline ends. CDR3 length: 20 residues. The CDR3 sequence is CASSESFFGPWGLMNTEAFF. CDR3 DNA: TGCGCCAGCAGTGAGTCGTTTTTTGGTCCGTGGGGTCTAATGAACACTGAAGCTTTCTTT.

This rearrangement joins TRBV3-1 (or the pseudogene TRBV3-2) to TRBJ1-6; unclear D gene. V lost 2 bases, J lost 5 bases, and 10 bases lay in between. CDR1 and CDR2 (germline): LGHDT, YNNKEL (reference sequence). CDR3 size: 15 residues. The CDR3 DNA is TGTGCCAGCAGCCAATGGCAGGAAGATAATTCACCCCTCCACTTT. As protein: CASSQWQEDNSPLHF.

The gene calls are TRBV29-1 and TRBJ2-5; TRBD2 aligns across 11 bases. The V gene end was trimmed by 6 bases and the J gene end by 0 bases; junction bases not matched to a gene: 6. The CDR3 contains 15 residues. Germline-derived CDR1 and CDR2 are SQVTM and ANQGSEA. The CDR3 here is CSVASGLADQETQYF. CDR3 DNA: TGCAGCGTAGCCTCGGGACTAGCGGACCAAGAGACCCAGTACTTC.

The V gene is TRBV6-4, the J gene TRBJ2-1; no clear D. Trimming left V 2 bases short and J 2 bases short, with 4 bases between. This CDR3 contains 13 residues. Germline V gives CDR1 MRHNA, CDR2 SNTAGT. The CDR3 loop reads CASSDGPYNEQFF. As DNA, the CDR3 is TGTGCCAGCAGTGACGGTCCCTACAATGAGCAGTTCTTC.

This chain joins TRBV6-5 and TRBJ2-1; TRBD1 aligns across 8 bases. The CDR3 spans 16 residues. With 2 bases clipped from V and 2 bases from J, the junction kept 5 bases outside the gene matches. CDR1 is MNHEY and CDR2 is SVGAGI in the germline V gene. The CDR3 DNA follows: TGTGCCAGCAGTTACATGTCAGGGGGCACCTACAATGAGCAGTTCTTC. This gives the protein CASSYMSGGTYNEQFF.

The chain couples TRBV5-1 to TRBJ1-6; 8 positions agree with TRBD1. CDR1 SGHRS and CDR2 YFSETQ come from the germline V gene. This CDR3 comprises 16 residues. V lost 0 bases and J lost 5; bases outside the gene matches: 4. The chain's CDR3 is CASSLGPDRDNSPLHF. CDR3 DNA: TGCGCCAGCAGCTTGGGTCCGGACAGGGATAATTCACCCCTCCACTTT.

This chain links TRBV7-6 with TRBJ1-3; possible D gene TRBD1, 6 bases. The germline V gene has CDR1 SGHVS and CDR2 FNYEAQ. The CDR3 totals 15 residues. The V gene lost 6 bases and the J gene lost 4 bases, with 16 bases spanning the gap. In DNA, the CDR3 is TGTGCCAGCAGTTCAGGGGAGTTGTGGGGAAACACCATATATTTT. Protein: CASSSGELWGNTIYF.

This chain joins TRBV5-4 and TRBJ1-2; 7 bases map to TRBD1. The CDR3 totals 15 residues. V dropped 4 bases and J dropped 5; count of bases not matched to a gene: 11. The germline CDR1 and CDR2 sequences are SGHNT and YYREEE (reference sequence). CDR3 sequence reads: CASSPAGQSAYGYTF. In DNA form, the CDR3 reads TGTGCCAGCAGCCCCGCGGGACAGTCAGCATATGGCTACACCTTC.

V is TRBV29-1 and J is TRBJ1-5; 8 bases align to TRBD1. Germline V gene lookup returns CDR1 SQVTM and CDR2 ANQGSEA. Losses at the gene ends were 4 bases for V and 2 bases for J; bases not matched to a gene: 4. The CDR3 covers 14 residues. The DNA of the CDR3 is TGCAGCGTTGTCCCGGGACAGGGCAATCAGCCCCAGCATTTT. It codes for CSVVPGQGNQPQHF.

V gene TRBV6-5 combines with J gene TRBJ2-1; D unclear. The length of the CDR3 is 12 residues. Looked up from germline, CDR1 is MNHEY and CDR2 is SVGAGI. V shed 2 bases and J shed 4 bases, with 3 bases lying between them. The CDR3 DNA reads TGTGCCAGCAGTTACGGATACAATGAGCAGTTCTTC. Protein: CASSYGYNEQFF.

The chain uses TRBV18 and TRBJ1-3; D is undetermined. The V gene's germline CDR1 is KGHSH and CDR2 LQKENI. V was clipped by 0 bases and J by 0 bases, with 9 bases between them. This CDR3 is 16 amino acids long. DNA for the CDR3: TGTGCCAGCTCACCACCGATTGGGATCTCTGGAAACACCATATATTTT. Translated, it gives CASSPPIGISGNTIYF.

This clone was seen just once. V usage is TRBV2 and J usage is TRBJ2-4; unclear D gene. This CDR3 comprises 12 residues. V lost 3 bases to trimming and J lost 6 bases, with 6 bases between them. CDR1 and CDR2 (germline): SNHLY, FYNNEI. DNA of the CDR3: TGTGCCAGCAGTGAGAGTCTAAACATTCAGTACTTC. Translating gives CASSESLNIQYF.

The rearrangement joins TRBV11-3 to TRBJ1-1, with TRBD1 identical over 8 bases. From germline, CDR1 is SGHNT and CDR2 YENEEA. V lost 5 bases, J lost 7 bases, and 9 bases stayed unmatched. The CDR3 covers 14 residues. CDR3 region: CASSPTSGGGEAFF. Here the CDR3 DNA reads TGTGCCAGCAGCCCCACGTCAGGGGGCGGTGAAGCTTTCTTT.

The CDR3 DNA reads TGTGCCAGCAGCCAAGAACCAGGGGGGTCCTATGGCTACACCTTC. This sequence encodes CASSQEPGGSYGYTF. This chain connects TRBV3-1 (or the pseudogene TRBV3-2) to TRBJ1-2; 7 bases align to TRBD1. Germline V CDR1 and CDR2: LGHDT, YNNKEL (reference sequence). The CDR3 length is 15 residues. Trimming at V came to 0 bases and at J to 4 bases, leaving 5 bases not matched to a gene.

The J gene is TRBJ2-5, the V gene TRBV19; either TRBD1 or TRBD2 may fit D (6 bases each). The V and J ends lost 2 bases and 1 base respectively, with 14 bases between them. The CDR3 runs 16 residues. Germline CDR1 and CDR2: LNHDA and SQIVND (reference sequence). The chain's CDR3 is CASSIPAGGGQETQYF. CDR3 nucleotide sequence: TGTGCCAGTAGTATACCAGCAGGAGGGGGCCAAGAGACCCAGTACTTC.

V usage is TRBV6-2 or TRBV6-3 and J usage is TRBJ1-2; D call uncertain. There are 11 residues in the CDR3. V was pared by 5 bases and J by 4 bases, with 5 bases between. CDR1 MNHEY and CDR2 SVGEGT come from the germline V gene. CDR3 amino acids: CASSGLYGYTF. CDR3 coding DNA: TGTGCCAGCAGTGGACTCTATGGCTACACCTTC.

The CDR3 region is CASSSGWVSNSPLHF. CDR3 nucleotide sequence: TGTGCCAGCAGCTCCGGTTGGGTGTCTAATTCACCCCTCCACTTT. The chain recombines TRBV7-9 with TRBJ1-6; D remains ambiguous. CDR1 is SEHNR, CDR2 FQNEAQ, per germline (reference sequence). CDR3 length: 15 residues. The germline V and J ends were trimmed by 4 bases and 6 bases, with 13 bases remaining between them.

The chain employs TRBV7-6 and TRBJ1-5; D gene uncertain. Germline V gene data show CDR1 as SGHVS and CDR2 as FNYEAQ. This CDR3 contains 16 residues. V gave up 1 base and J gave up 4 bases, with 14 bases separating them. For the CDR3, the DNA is TGTGCCAGCAGCTTAGGGGCCATAACTGAGAATCAGCCCCAGCATTTT. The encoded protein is CASSLGAITENQPQHF.